This TCR beta chain was sequenced in a study of blood T cell repertoires in COVID-19. Data came from immunoSEQ multiplex PCR; TCRdb stores just in-frame clones and leaves some out. The table records some 220,000 clones, approximately 90% of them present only once. This CDR3 comprises 15 residues. Per the germline V gene, CDR1 is KGHSH and CDR2 is LQKENI. The V and J ends lost 6 bases and 5 bases, in that order; junction bases with no gene match: 6. The sequenced sample was PBMCs or T cells enriched from blood (not recorded which). The genes are TRBV18 and TRBJ2-1; 11 bases match TRBD2. The receptor was isolated from a woman aged 18-29 years in a cohort exposed to, infected with or recovered from COVID-19 (not recorded which). The CDR3: CASSPGTSGHNEQFF. The DNA of the CDR3 is TGTGCCAGCTCTCCCGGGACTAGCGGCCACAATGAGCAGTTCTTC.